The 5 T cell receptor beta chains reported below all come from one sample, sequenced in a study of cytotoxic CD8 clonotypes in ibrutinib-treated CLL (dated by TCRdb to about 2021). In light of the paper, this sample's time point label describes: around 25 months on ibrutinib. The library was generated by the immunoSEQ multiplex PCR assay. TCRdb mirrors the immuneACCESS table, restricted to in-frame sequences. Some clones are absent from its copies; in checked studies, under half trace to an unresolved V gene, and the reason for the others is unknown. The sample table lists more than 200,000 clones, 70% of them with a count of one. The top ten clonotypes cover approximately 15% of the sample. The material was PBMCs, obtained after 24 months of ibrutinib treatment. The receptors stem from a human donor with chronic lymphocytic leukemia.

The CDR3 nucleotides read TGTGCCAGCACCCGACAAACGAGTGGCCCAGATACGCAGTATTTT. Translating gives CASTRQTSGPDTQYF. This rearrangement joins TRBV5-4 to TRBJ2-3; D remains unclear. Trimming took 6 bases from V and 4 from J, leaving 18 bases between them. The CDR3 length is 15 residues. CDR1 is SGHNT and CDR2 is YYREEE in the germline V gene (reference sequence).

This clone showed up just a few times. The rearrangement joins TRBV19 to TRBJ1-2, with D perhaps matching TRBD1 (6 bases). The V end was cut by 7 bases, the J end by 8 bases, with 11 bases between. Germline-derived CDR1 and CDR2 are LNHDA and SQIVND (reference sequence). This CDR3 region has 11 residues. The CDR3 DNA sequence: TGTGCCAGTAATAGGGGGACCGGCTACACCTTC. Encoded protein: CASNRGTGYTF.

The chain uses TRBV5-1 and TRBJ2-3; D is possibly TRBD1 (6 bases). Per germline, CDR1 SGHRS and CDR2 YFSETQ. This CDR3 has 17 amino acids. V was cut by 0 bases and J by 1 base, with 15 bases left in between. The chain's CDR3 is CASSLDGAGEGTDTQYF. In DNA, the CDR3 is TGCGCCAGCAGCTTGGATGGGGCAGGGGAAGGCACAGATACGCAGTATTTT.

The rearrangement uses TRBV19 and TRBJ2-1; 10 bases match TRBD2. The CDR3 length is 20 residues. From germline, CDR1 is LNHDA and CDR2 SQIVND (reference sequence). V lost 3 bases, J lost 4 bases, and 18 bases stayed unmatched. Here the CDR3 DNA reads TGTGCCAGTAGTATTCTCCCAGCTAGCGGGGGCAGGTGGTTATACAATGAGCAGTTCTTC. It specifies CASSILPASGGRWLYNEQFF.

Notes on this clone: Germline is not matched at one junction end, which may reflect a read error. The rearrangement links TRBV2 to TRBJ2-7; TRBD1 matches at 8 bases. The V gene's germline CDR1 is SNHLY and CDR2 FYNNEI. This CDR3 has 13 residues. CDR3 in amino acids: CASSATGVYEQYF. The CDR3 region has the DNA TGTGCCAGTAGTGCGACAGGGGTCTACGAGCAGTACTTC.